What follows are 12 T cell receptor beta chains derived from one specimen sequenced in a study of radiotherapy plus CTLA-4 blockade in lung cancer. The protocol was immunoSEQ multiplex PCR, while the TCRdb copy is restricted to in-frame clones and leaves out a portion. The sample carries around 110,000 clones, around 90% recorded once. The specimen was peripheral blood, collected from a patient treated with radiotherapy plus ipilimumab. These TCRs come from a human donor with non-small cell lung cancer that progressed on radiotherapy plus ipilimumab.

The chain recombines TRBV28 with TRBJ1-2; TRBD1 might be the D (5 bases). Germline CDR1 MDHEN, CDR2 SYDVKM. Between the trimmed V and J ends, which lost 6 bases and 7 bases, there was a span of 27 bases. This CDR3 has 17 residues. CDR3 loop: CASSHSQDTKGGFGYTF. CDR3 DNA: TGTGCCAGCAGCCATTCTCAGGACACGAAGGGAGGGTTTGGCTACACCTTC.

This chain connects TRBV6-6 to TRBJ1-5, with D unresolved. Per germline, CDR1 MNHNY and CDR2 SVGAGI (reference sequence). The CDR3 covers 15 residues. Trimming removed 2 bases at V and 3 bases at J, with 11 bases between. CDR3 sequence reads: CASSYLGEVNQPQHF. CDR3 sequence (DNA): TGTGCCAGCAGTTACCTTGGGGAGGTCAATCAGCCCCAGCATTTT.

The chain joins TRBV5-1 to TRBJ2-3; D uncertain. Per germline, CDR1 SGHRS and CDR2 YFSETQ. The CDR3 has 10 residues. The germline V and J ends were trimmed by 5 bases and 6 bases, with 4 bases remaining between them. Here the CDR3 DNA reads TGCGCCAGCAGTCCCGATACGCAGTATTTT. Translation: CASSPDTQYF.

In its sample, this clone was seen a few times. The chain joins TRBV13 to TRBJ2-1; 9 bases align to TRBD2. Germline lookup yields CDR1 PRHDT and CDR2 FYEKMQ (reference sequence). Unmatched junction bases numbered 3, after V lost 1 base and J lost 5 bases. This CDR3 comprises 15 residues. The CDR3 protein is CASSLASGGHNEQFF. The CDR3 DNA reads as TGTGCCAGCAGCTTAGCAAGCGGGGGGCACAATGAGCAGTTCTTC. Supplemented by reference TRBV13 and TRBJ2-1, the full variable domain reads AAGVIQSPRHLIKEKRETATLKCYPIPRHDTVYWYQQGPGQDPQFLISFYEKMQSDKGSIPDRFSAQQFSDYHSELNMSSLELGDSALYFCASSLASGGHNEQFFGPGTRLTVL.

This sequence joins TRBV7-9 and TRBJ2-2, with D uncertain. The CDR3 is 12 residues long. Trimming took off 3 bases at V and 3 bases at J, with 2 bases between the two ends. Looked up from germline, CDR1 is SEHNR and CDR2 is FQNEAQ (reference sequence). The CDR3 loop reads CASSFDTGELFF. The CDR3 DNA reads as TGTGCCAGCAGCTTTGACACCGGGGAGCTGTTTTTT.

The rearrangement joins TRBV2 to TRBJ1-2; D is ambiguous. The germline V gene encodes CDR1 SNHLY and CDR2 FYNNEI. The CDR3 sequence is 13 residues long. Trimming left V 4 bases short and J 6 bases short, with 12 bases between. The CDR3 loop reads CASSVGQKNGYTF. The CDR3 DNA reads as TGTGCCAGCAGTGTTGGCCAGAAAAATGGCTACACCTTC.

V and J are TRBV28 and TRBJ2-5; D remains ambiguous. Germline V gives CDR1 MDHEN, CDR2 SYDVKM. Trimming cost V 4 bases and J 4 bases, with 13 bases left between them. The CDR3 is 14 amino acids. Written as DNA, the CDR3 is TGTGCCAGCAGTTCGGTGGGATTGAGAGAGACCCAGTACTTC. Translated, it gives CASSSVGLRETQYF.

The sample holds one count of this clone. This sequence joins TRBV7-2 and TRBJ2-1; possible D gene TRBD2, 7 bases. The V and J ends lost 7 bases and 6 bases respectively, with 16 bases between them. The CDR3 is made up of 14 amino acids. The V gene's germline CDR1 is SGHTA and CDR2 FQGNSA. The CDR3 sequence: CASKTRGGGNEQFF. CDR3 nucleotide sequence: TGTGCCAGCAAGACCCGGGGAGGGGGCAATGAGCAGTTCTTC.

In this sample, this clone turned up a few times. The chain recombines TRBV11-3 with TRBJ2-5; the D gene is possibly TRBD2 (6 bases). The CDR3 consists of 15 residues. V lost 5 bases to trimming and J lost 4 bases, with 17 bases between them. The germline V gene encodes CDR1 SGHNT and CDR2 YENEEA. The CDR3, as DNA: TGTGCCAGCAGCCTTAGCCGTAGCGGTGCAGAGACCCAGTACTTC. Translating it yields CASSLSRSGAETQYF.

There are a few counts of this clone. The J gene is TRBJ1-3, the V gene TRBV6-6; TRBD1 agrees at 7 bases. CDR1 and CDR2 (germline): MNHNY, SVGAGI (reference sequence). V lost 7 bases, J lost 4 bases, and 7 bases stayed unmatched. The CDR3 runs to 14 residues. The CDR3 region is CASTLTGVGNTIYF. In DNA, the CDR3 is TGTGCCAGCACCTTAACAGGGGTAGGAAACACCATATATTTT.

The J gene is TRBJ2-1, the V gene TRBV19, with 7 bases that match TRBD2. V gave up 3 bases and J gave up 0 bases; unmatched junction bases: 8. This CDR3 spans 17 amino acids. Germline CDR1 LNHDA, CDR2 SQIVND (reference sequence). Here the CDR3 reads CASSMRGGRSSYNEQFF. CDR3 DNA sequence: TGTGCCAGTAGTATGCGGGGCGGGAGAAGCTCCTACAATGAGCAGTTCTTC.

Written as DNA, the CDR3 is TGTGCCAGCAGTCACCACAGTTCTAACTATGGCTACACCTTC. Protein sequence: CASSHHSSNYGYTF. The chain recombines TRBV28 with TRBJ1-2; D unclear. Germline CDR1 MDHEN, CDR2 SYDVKM. There are 14 residues in the CDR3. V gave up 5 bases and J gave up 0 bases, with 10 bases separating them.